Shown below are 2 T cell receptor beta chains from a single sample sequenced in a study of T cell responses to AZD1222 COVID-19 vaccine. Libraries were prepared by immunoSEQ multiplex PCR; TCRdb keeps only in-frame clonotypes and omits some of them. The profile shows some 120,000 clones, roughly 85% of them singletons. This specimen was peripheral blood, taken on day 0 of MenACWY control vaccination. The receptors were sampled from an adult in good health.

The CDR3 DNA follows: TGTGCCACTTCCCCCGGACAACAGGGCTACAATGAGCAGTTCTTC. Its translation is CATSPGQQGYNEQFF. The chain joins TRBV24-1 to TRBJ2-1; TRBD1 is a possible D gene (6 bases). Germline assignment: CDR1 KGHDR and CDR2 SFDVKD. The CDR3 runs 15 residues. V was cut by 10 bases and J by 3 bases, with 18 bases left in between.

The genes are TRBV7-3 and TRBJ2-3; 10 bases match TRBD2. Looked up from germline, CDR1 is SGHTA and CDR2 is FQGTGA. There are 15 residues in the CDR3. V lost 5 bases and J lost 2; bases outside the gene matches: 4. CDR3 loop: CASSPTSGTTDTQYF. The CDR3 bases are TGTGCCAGCAGCCCCACTAGCGGGACCACAGATACGCAGTATTTT.